This T cell receptor beta chain emerged from a study of shared clonotypes between healthy human individuals (dated by TCRdb to 2020 to 2021). As for the study more broadly: The cohort comprised a couple of women and a few men aged 18 to 49 years. To estimate repertoire size and how much clonotype sharing occurs between individuals, the study deeply sequenced the blood TCR repertoires of five healthy adults. To increase sequencing depth and limit assay-specific biases, TCR repertoire library preparation and sequencing were carried out by different laboratories using diverse techniques. Each donor's leukapheresis produced roughly between about 0.85 and 10 billion PBMCs.

General findings and caveats noted by the study authors: Pairwise subsampling led to the expectation that sequencing depth would affect the degree of clonotype sharing among donors. The genetic and exposure-history diversity represented was limited by the small number of donors. Sampling was restricted to blood, and TCR repertoires in tissue are likely to differ from TCR repertoires in blood.

This clone appeared once. The specificity of this receptor is unknown. No quality values exist for individual bases; no much larger clone is one base distant. Healthy HIV-negative adults with no recently reported acute infections or vaccinations were included as donors. All donors were Caucasian adults living in Nashville, Tennessee, USA. For unsorted samples, roughly 91 million PBMCs were counted, and genomic DNA was extracted using the QIAamp DNA Blood Mini kit. After blood collection by leukapheresis, PBMCs were isolated using Ficoll-Histopaque density gradient centrifugation and then cryopreserved in the vapor phase of liquid nitrogen. Relative to germline, V is 6 bases shorter and J is 5 bases shorter, with 14 bases between their ends. From the cysteine up to the phenylalanine, the CDR3 has a length of 14 residues. Only the CDR3 region is kept as DNA, spanning 42 bases read in frame from base 1. The germline V gene (reference sequence) provides CDR1 SEHNR and CDR2 FQNEAQ.

Using the deep immunoSEQ assay, TCR CDR3 regions were amplified from genomic DNA by multiplex PCR. Genomic DNA extracted from each cell subset was distributed evenly over all wells of several immunoSEQ 96-well plates, and each plate served as one replicate. Each replicate PCR for unsorted PBMC received approximately 300 ng genomic DNA, equal to tens of thousands of T cell genomes. Unsorted PBMC genomic DNA was sequenced across ten immunoSEQ deep assay plates. Purified libraries were measured with a Qubit 3.0 fluorometer, size-checked on a Bioanalyzer 2100, and measured again with the KAPA Library Quantification kit. Every immunoSEQ 96-well plate was sequenced on a separate single-read 150-cycle Illumina NextSeq 550 flow cell. Turning to the authors' computational methods: Because the immunoSEQ output included only junctional sequences and no quality scores, the filtering could not be the same as the filtering used for full-length reads. Sequences were annotated with PyIR, a Python wrapper for IgBLAST v1.9, using IMGT germline references to assign V/J genes and CDR3. Reads with weak V/J assignments (E-value above 1e-6), missing CDR3, stop codons, out-of-frame junctions, or ambiguous translated residues were removed. V3J clonotypes were defined by identical inferred V gene, J gene, and CDR3 amino acid sequence. Percentage overlap between repertoires was calculated by dividing the number of shared unique clonotypes by the size of the smaller repertoire. Three approaches were used to assess repertoire richness: RTK rarefaction, the Chao1 estimator, and Recon v2.1 estimates of unobserved clonotypes. This is the immuneACCESS table as TCRdb keeps it, with only in-frame sequences that have V and J called. A part of the clones is gone; compared with another copy, unresolved V genes explain less than half, and the rest is unexplained. Clone size and V and J calls were adopted from that table, with D and trimming inferred from the DNA. In all, the sample holds about 480,000 clones, and approximately 79% of those were seen once. Of the sample, over 10% falls within the top ten clones.

Material: PBMCs. The receptor chain draws on TRBV7-9 and TRBJ1-5; D gene: possibly TRBD1, on 5 matching bases. The sequence was obtained from a woman aged 40 to 50 in good health. Some clones in this sample may be carry-over from other donors' samples. The CDR3 corresponds to CASSQGAVDQPQHF. The nucleotides read TGTGCCAGCAGTCAAGGGGCGGTCGATCAGCCCCAGCATTTT.